These T cell receptor beta chains were read from a single sample in a study of T cells after posttransplantation cyclophosphamide. Measured with immunoSEQ multiplex PCR; TCRdb has only the in-frame clones, and not every one. This table holds about 20,000 clones, over 65% found once. Sequencing used PBMCs, obtained after an allogeneic stem cell transplant with post-transplant cyclophosphamide. The receptors originated from a male patient between 25 and 39 years old who received an allogeneic stem cell transplant from a related donor, was CMV-positive, and had acute GVHD only. Some T cells may be provided by the graft donor. Both conserved end residues are part of each CDR3. The D gene is left open where the match is weak. Clone size is given for some rows only: seen once, a few or many times, or a class if the clone is expanded.

d_gene: NA; abundance: NA; v_gene: TRBV6-1; j_gene: TRBJ1-1; CDR3nt: TGTGCCAGCAGTGAGCAGGGCTACACTGAAGCTTTCTTT; CDR3aa: CASSEQGYTEAFF
d_gene: NA; abundance: NA; v_gene: TRBV5-8; j_gene: TRBJ1-5; CDR3nt: TGTGCCAGCAGCTTCCGGGTTCGCAATCAGCCCCAGCATTTT; CDR3aa: CASSFRVRNQPQHF
d_gene: TRBD2; abundance: NA; v_gene: TRBV7-2; j_gene: TRBJ2-7; CDR3nt: TGTGCCAGCAGCCGCGGCGGGGGGGATCTACGCGAGCAGTACTTC; CDR3aa: CASSRGGGDLREQYF
d_gene: TRBD1; abundance: NA; v_gene: TRBV13; j_gene: TRBJ1-3; CDR3nt: TGTGCCAGCAGCCCAAGCGTCCGACAGGGCTCTGGAAACACCATATATTTT; CDR3aa: CASSPSVRQGSGNTIYF
d_gene: TRBD1; abundance: NA; v_gene: TRBV6-5; j_gene: TRBJ1-2; CDR3nt: TGTGCCAGCAGGCCGGGACAGGGGAGGGGCTACACCTTC; CDR3aa: CASRPGQGRGYTF
d_gene: NA; abundance: NA; v_gene: TRBV5-1; j_gene: TRBJ1-2; CDR3nt: TGCGCCAGCAGCCCAACGATGGGGGAGGCGTATGGCTACACCTTC; CDR3aa: CASSPTMGEAYGYTF
d_gene: NA; abundance: NA; v_gene: TRBV6-5; j_gene: TRBJ2-1; CDR3nt: TGTGCCAGCAGTTACAGGGGCAATGAGCAGTTCTTC; CDR3aa: CASSYRGNEQFF
d_gene: TRBD2; abundance: NA; v_gene: TRBV5-6; j_gene: TRBJ2-5; CDR3nt: TGTGCCAGCAGCTTCGGGGGGGAAGAGACCCAGTACTTC; CDR3aa: CASSFGGEETQYF
d_gene: NA; abundance: NA; v_gene: TRBV29-1; j_gene: TRBJ2-2; CDR3nt: TGCAGCGTTGAAGTAGGGGGATTGAACACCGGGGAGCTGTTTTTT; CDR3aa: CSVEVGGLNTGELFF
d_gene: NA; abundance: few; v_gene: TRBV9; j_gene: TRBJ2-7; CDR3nt: TGTGCCAGCAGCGTAGTCCCGAGCTCCTACGAGCAGTACTTC; CDR3aa: CASSVVPSSYEQYF
d_gene: NA; abundance: few; v_gene: TRBV10-3; j_gene: TRBJ1-2; CDR3nt: TGTGCCATCAGTGAGTCGAGCTATGGCTACACCTTC; CDR3aa: CAISESSYGYTF
d_gene: TRBD1; abundance: NA; v_gene: TRBV5-4; j_gene: TRBJ2-5; CDR3nt: TGTGCCAGCAGCTTGGGGGGAGGGACAGGGATCCGAGAGACCCAGTACTTC; CDR3aa: CASSLGGGTGIRETQYF
d_gene: NA; abundance: NA; v_gene: TRBV19; j_gene: TRBJ1-4; CDR3nt: TGTGCCAGTACCCCAGGTATCAGGGGAAGTGAAAAACTGTTTTTT; CDR3aa: CASTPGIRGSEKLFF
d_gene: NA; abundance: few; v_gene: TRBV10-3; j_gene: TRBJ1-6; CDR3nt: TGTGCCATCAGTGAGGAGAAGCCCGATTCACCCCTCCACTTT; CDR3aa: CAISEEKPDSPLHF
d_gene: TRBD2; abundance: NA; v_gene: TRBV10-3; j_gene: TRBJ2-5; CDR3nt: TGTGCCATCAGCGGGAGCGGGGGGCAGGCCGAGACCCAGTACTTC; CDR3aa: CAISGSGGQAETQYF
d_gene: TRBD1; abundance: many; v_gene: TRBV5-4; j_gene: TRBJ2-3; CDR3nt: TGTGCCAGCAGCTTTGGGACAGGGCCAGATACGCAGTATTTT; CDR3aa: CASSFGTGPDTQYF
d_gene: TRBD1; abundance: NA; v_gene: TRBV15; j_gene: TRBJ2-7; CDR3nt: TGTGCCACCAGCTACCCCGGGACAGGTTTCTACGAACAGTACTTC; CDR3aa: CATSYPGTGFYEQYF
d_gene: TRBD1; abundance: NA; v_gene: TRBV28; j_gene: TRBJ2-7; CDR3nt: TGTGCCAGCAGTGCAGGGGGATCTTTCTACGAGCAGTACTTC; CDR3aa: CASSAGGSFYEQYF
d_gene: TRBD1; abundance: NA; v_gene: TRBV7-3; j_gene: TRBJ2-1; CDR3nt: TGTGCCAGCAGCCCACAAAGCCAGGGGGCTCTCTATGAGCAGTTCTTC; CDR3aa: CASSPQSQGALYEQFF
d_gene: NA; abundance: NA; v_gene: TRBV28; j_gene: TRBJ2-5; CDR3nt: TGTGCCAGCAGTTTACAGGGGGGTGGACAGGAGACCCAGTACTTC; CDR3aa: CASSLQGGGQETQYF
d_gene: NA; abundance: NA; v_gene: TRBV5-1; j_gene: TRBJ2-3; CDR3nt: TGCGCCAGCAGCTTAGCCCAATCCCCAAGGGGTACGCAGTATTTT; CDR3aa: CASSLAQSPRGTQYF
d_gene: TRBD1; abundance: NA; v_gene: TRBV19; j_gene: TRBJ1-3; CDR3nt: TGTGCCAGTACTTCGACAGGGGGTCGAAACACCATATATTTT; CDR3aa: CASTSTGGRNTIYF
d_gene: NA; abundance: NA; v_gene: TRBV23-1; j_gene: TRBJ1-1; CDR3nt: TGCGCCAGCAGTCACGGGAGGGAGAACACTGAAGCTTTCTTT; CDR3aa: CASSHGRENTEAFF
d_gene: TRBD1; abundance: NA; v_gene: TRBV2; j_gene: TRBJ1-2; CDR3nt: TGTGCCAGCAGTGAGATGAGGGGGCGAGGGGGCTACACCTTC; CDR3aa: CASSEMRGRGGYTF
d_gene: TRBD1; abundance: NA; v_gene: TRBV5-1; j_gene: TRBJ2-3; CDR3nt: TGCGCCAGCGGAACAGGGACAGGGATAGGCCCTAGCACAGATACGCAGTATTTT; CDR3aa: CASGTGTGIGPSTDTQYF
d_gene: TRBD1; abundance: NA; v_gene: TRBV7-6; j_gene: TRBJ1-2; CDR3nt: TGTGCCAGCAGCCAGGGACAGGTCTATGGCTACACCTTC; CDR3aa: CASSQGQVYGYTF
d_gene: NA; abundance: few; v_gene: TRBV5-1; j_gene: TRBJ2-7; CDR3nt: TGCGCCAGCAGCTTTCAGGGCTCCTACGAGCAGTACTTC; CDR3aa: CASSFQGSYEQYF
d_gene: NA; abundance: NA; v_gene: TRBV4-1; j_gene: TRBJ1-1; CDR3nt: TGCGCCAGCAGCCAAGAATCAAGGGGCACTGAAGCTTTCTTT; CDR3aa: CASSQESRGTEAFF
d_gene: NA; abundance: NA; v_gene: TRBV6-6; j_gene: TRBJ1-4; CDR3nt: TGTGCCAGCAGTTACTCCCAAGAGCGGGTTTTT; CDR3aa: CASSYSQERVF
d_gene: NA; abundance: medium-sized; v_gene: TRBV7-8; j_gene: TRBJ1-3; CDR3nt: TGTGCCAGCAGCTATGCAGCGGCTGGAAACACCATATATTTT; CDR3aa: CASSYAAAGNTIYF
d_gene: NA; abundance: NA; v_gene: TRBV28; j_gene: TRBJ1-5; CDR3nt: TGTGCCAGCGGCAGCGCCGGGCAGGGCGTATATCAGCCCCAGCATTTT; CDR3aa: CASGSAGQGVYQPQHF